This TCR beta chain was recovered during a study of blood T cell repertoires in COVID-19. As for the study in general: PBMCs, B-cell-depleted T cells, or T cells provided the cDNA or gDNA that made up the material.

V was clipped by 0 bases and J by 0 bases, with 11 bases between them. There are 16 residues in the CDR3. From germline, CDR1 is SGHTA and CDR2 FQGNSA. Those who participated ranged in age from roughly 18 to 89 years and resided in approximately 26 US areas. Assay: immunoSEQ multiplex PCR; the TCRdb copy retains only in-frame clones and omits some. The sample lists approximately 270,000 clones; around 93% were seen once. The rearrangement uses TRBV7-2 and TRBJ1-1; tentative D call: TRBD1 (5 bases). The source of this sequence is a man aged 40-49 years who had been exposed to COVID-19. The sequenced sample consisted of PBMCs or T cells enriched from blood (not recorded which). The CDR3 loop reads CASSLAGTGVNTEAFF. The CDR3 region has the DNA TGTGCCAGCAGCTTAGCGGGAACAGGTGTGAACACTGAAGCTTTCTTT.